The clone carrying this T cell receptor (beta chain) has a handful of counts. Its antigen remains unknown. The data were obtained in a study of response to subunit inactivated influenza vaccine. Study-level findings and limits: Authors suggested that a seasonal influenza vaccination recruits few new T cells each time.

TCRdb called the RT-PCR reads again in MiXCR, with one record for every CDR3 protein. This sample has around 650,000 distinct CDR3 sequences, with 15% to 17% found just once. V lost 9 bases and J lost 1, with 18 bases in between. The CDR3 spans 15 residues. The receptor was isolated from a man between 50 and 59 years old who received an inactivated influenza vaccine. The source was PBMCs from blood, collected approximately 13 days after vaccination. This chain links TRBV12-3 or TRBV12-4 with TRBJ1-1; possibly TRBD1 for D (6 bases). The CDR3 nucleotides are TGTGCCAGTAAAAACAGGGCCTTGGGGAACACTGAAGCTTTCTTT. Amino acids: CASKNRALGNTEAFF.